The next 9 T cell receptor beta chains were all read from a single sample in a study of yellow fever vaccine responses in identical twins. MiXCR, run by TCRdb on the RT-PCR reads, gives a single entry per CDR3 protein. The data contain 4,500 to 5,000 distinct CDR3 sequences, about two thirds of them singletons. Specimen: T cells from blood (PBMCs), unsorted or a sorted subset (not recorded which), collected before or after yellow fever vaccination (not recorded which). The source is a woman under 30 who received the yellow fever vaccine.

This chain links TRBV13 with TRBJ2-7; D gene unclear. Germline values: CDR1 PRHDT, CDR2 FYEKMQ (reference sequence). V dropped 7 bases and J dropped 5 bases, with 12 bases sitting between them. This CDR3 spans 12 amino acids. The CDR3 sequence is CASNGNRNEQYF. The CDR3 DNA is TGTGCCAGCAACGGAAATCGTAACGAGCAGTACTTC.

The chain recombines TRBV6-1 with TRBJ2-2; 9 bases align to TRBD2. Germline CDR1 and CDR2: MNHNS and SASEGT. CDR3 length: 16 residues. After removal of 8 bases from V and 8 bases from J, the junction contained 15 bases not matched to a gene. The CDR3 here is CASAPRLAATEGELFF. Here the CDR3 DNA reads TGTGCCAGCGCGCCACGACTAGCGGCCACGGAAGGGGAGCTGTTTTTT.

The chain recombines TRBV15 with TRBJ2-1; 8 bases match TRBD1. This CDR3 contains 15 residues. From germline, CDR1 is LNHNV and CDR2 YYDKDF (reference sequence). V trimming: 1 base; J trimming: 8 bases; junction bases outside the gene matches: 7. CDR3 DNA sequence: TGTGCCACCAGCAGAGTGCAGGGGGCCGTAGATGAGCAGTTCTTC. The encoded protein is CATSRVQGAVDEQFF.

V usage is TRBV15 and J usage is TRBJ1-5; D remains unclear. The CDR3 is 14 residues long. CDR1 LNHNV and CDR2 YYDKDF come from the germline V gene (reference sequence). V was pared by 3 bases and J by 0 bases, with 6 bases between. The CDR3 loop reads CATSRRLSNQPQHF. CDR3 DNA sequence: TGTGCCACCAGCAGGCGCCTTAGCAATCAGCCCCAGCATTTT.

This clonotype was observed a few times. The chain is built from TRBV7-9 and TRBJ2-1; D is unclear. The germline CDR1 and CDR2 sequences are SEHNR and FQNEAQ (reference sequence). V lost 2 bases, J lost 6 bases, and 2 bases lay in between. This CDR3 comprises 11 residues. CDR3 sequence reads: CASSLPNEQFF. CDR3 nucleotides: TGTGCCAGCAGCTTACCCAATGAGCAGTTCTTC.

This chain connects TRBV10-2 to TRBJ2-2; D call uncertain. Trimming stripped 8 bases from V and 9 bases from J, with 13 bases between. The CDR3 contains 12 residues. Germline CDR1 and CDR2: WSHSY and SAAADI. Here the CDR3 DNA reads TGCGCCAGCCTTTCCCCGATCCGGGAGCTGTTTTTT. This translates into CASLSPIRELFF.

The chain couples TRBV30 to TRBJ1-2, with 8 bases fitting TRBD1. The germline CDR1 and CDR2 sequences are GTSNPN and SVGIG (reference sequence). V lost 5 bases, J lost 0 bases, and 2 bases stayed unmatched. The CDR3 spans 13 residues. The CDR3: CAWWTGSNYGYTF. CDR3 DNA sequence: TGTGCCTGGTGGACAGGGTCTAACTATGGCTACACCTTC.

This chain connects TRBV29-1 to TRBJ2-5; D is perhaps TRBD2 (5 bases). This CDR3 spans 12 amino acids. V shed 7 bases and J shed 3 bases, with 12 bases lying between them. The germline V gene has CDR1 SQVTM and CDR2 ANQGSEA. The CDR3 spells CSASRGEETQYF. CDR3 bases: TGCAGCGCTTCCCGGGGAGAAGAGACCCAGTACTTC.

The chain carries TRBV5-4 and TRBJ1-2, with 9 bases identical to TRBD1. The germline CDR1 and CDR2 sequences are SGHNT and YYREEE (reference sequence). The length of the CDR3 is 18 residues. J gave up 4 bases and V 0 bases, and 13 bases lay outside the gene matches. CDR3 in amino acids: CASSLGGTGPSSFYGYTF. As DNA, the CDR3 is TGTGCCAGCAGCTTGGGGGGGACAGGGCCCTCTTCGTTCTATGGCTACACCTTC.